The sequence of this T cell receptor beta chain was determined in a study of T cells in Graves' hyperthyroidism and ophthalmopathy. In the case of this clonotype: Antigen specificity is unknown.

The study, taken as a whole, reports: Onset of ophthalmopathy came a median 6.5 months after the model predicted it. From stable hyperthyroidism, ophthalmopathy was separated by a 13 V-J model. In the blood, most expanded thyroid clonotypes above 0.001 appeared as well.

Amplification yielded TCR beta CDR3 regions, with RNA transcripts as the source. In the first-round RT-PCR of the TCR CDR3, the HTBI primer set was used. TCRdb re-derived calls from the multiplex PCR reads in MiXCR, one entry per CDR3 protein. The table shows around 700,000 distinct CDR3 sequences, with under 20% occurring only once. The material sequenced was blood. The sequence came from a woman aged 45-60 years with Graves' hyperthyroidism that later progressed to Graves' ophthalmopathy.

CDR3 in amino acids: CASSEESGSPLHF. The CDR3 nucleotides are TGTGCCAGCAGTGAGGAATCAGGGTCACCCCTCCACTTT. The V call is TRBV25-1, the J call TRBJ1-6; maybe TRBD1 (5 bases). Trimming cost V 3 bases and J 10 bases, with 10 bases left between them. Germline V gives CDR1 MGHDK, CDR2 SYGVNS. CDR3 size: 13 residues.